This TCR beta chain was profiled in a study of Tregs in tolerant kidney transplant recipients. Study overall: Mixed chimerism was transient after nonmyeloablative marrow transplants from related graft donors.

Thawed PBMCs were FACS-sorted into unstimulated CD4+CD25+CD127- regulatory T cells, CD4+CD25- non-regulatory cells, CD4 and CD8 cells. Libraries were prepared by immunoSEQ multiplex PCR; TCRdb keeps only in-frame clonotypes and omits some of them. The table lists over 85,000 clones, 90% to 95% of them singletons. This clone was detected once. Its antigen is unidentified. Whole-study findings and limits: Donor-specific Treg expansion exceeded global Treg expansion in tolerant patients, suggesting antigen drive.

The CDR3 runs 16 residues. CDR1 LGHNA and CDR2 YSLEER come from the germline V gene. V was clipped by 1 base and J by 4 bases; unmatched bases: 5. This chain connects TRBV4-3 to TRBJ2-2; TRBD2 matches at 8 bases. The TCR originated in a human donor who received a combined kidney and bone marrow transplant. The sequencing used CD4+ T cells from blood, collected before the transplant. CDR3 protein: CASSQGAGLGTGELFF. CDR3 nucleotide sequence: TGCGCCAGCAGCCAAGGAGCGGGACTAGGCACCGGGGAGCTGTTTTTT.